These 28 T cell receptor beta chains were all obtained from the same sample, sequenced in a study of cytomegalovirus exposure and HLA in healthy donors. With 60 Vbeta and 13 Jbeta primers, the PCR was carried out. Clones were read by immunoSEQ multiplex PCR, and TCRdb kept only the in-frame ones, dropping some. The table has around 200,000 clones, approximately 90% seen once. The sample comprised PBMCs. The receptors derive from a woman between 18 and 30 years old in good health and CMV-seronegative.

This clone was observed a single time. The J gene is TRBJ2-2, the V gene TRBV27, with 7 bases fitting TRBD2. The length of the CDR3 is 14 residues. The V and J ends lost 2 bases and 5 bases, in that order; junction bases with no gene match: 2. In germline, CDR1 is MNHEY, CDR2 SMNVEV (reference sequence). The CDR3 DNA reads as TGTGCCAGCAGTTTAGGGCGGGGGACCGGGGAGCTGTTTTTT. Residues: CASSLGRGTGELFF.

The chain uses TRBV6-1 and TRBJ2-1, with a weak D call TRBD2 (6 bases). Trimming cost V 10 bases and J 6 bases, with 19 bases left between them. CDR1 is MNHNS, CDR2 SASEGT, per germline. The CDR3 covers 14 residues. The CDR3 region is CATRRAFHLNEQFF. CDR3 DNA: TGTGCCACCAGGAGGGCCTTCCACCTCAATGAGCAGTTCTTC.

This chain connects TRBV5-1 to TRBJ2-5; possibly TRBD2 for D (5 bases). This CDR3 contains 17 residues. Germline V lookup: CDR1 SGHRS, CDR2 YFSETQ. The germline V and J ends were trimmed by 2 bases and 4 bases, with 21 bases remaining between them. CDR3: CASSFYRFGDLAETQYF. CDR3 DNA sequence: TGCGCCAGCAGCTTTTACCGGTTTGGGGATCTAGCAGAGACCCAGTACTTC.

This chain connects TRBV4-3 to TRBJ2-1; 13 positions match TRBD2. The CDR3 is 19 amino acids. V was pared by 2 bases and J by 7 bases, with 14 bases of the junction left unmatched. The germline V gene encodes CDR1 LGHNA and CDR2 YSLEER. The CDR3 loop is CASSQPFPGTSGNWNEQFF. CDR3 sequence (DNA): TGCGCCAGCAGCCAACCTTTCCCCGGGACTAGCGGGAATTGGAATGAGCAGTTCTTC.

J is TRBJ1-1 and V is TRBV7-9; possibly TRBD1 for D (6 bases). The CDR3 contains 14 residues. The germline V and J ends were trimmed by 4 bases and 2 bases, with 11 bases remaining between them. Germline loops: CDR1 SEHNR, CDR2 FQNEAQ (reference sequence). The CDR3 is CASSSDRINTEAFF. CDR3 sequence (DNA): TGTGCCAGCAGCTCTGACAGGATAAACACTGAAGCTTTCTTT.

V usage is TRBV5-1 and J usage is TRBJ2-5; D is possibly TRBD2 (5 bases). The end of the DNA aligns better with TRBJ2-7, so the J call may be wrong. The CDR3 runs 13 residues. Germline values: CDR1 SGHRS, CDR2 YFSETQ. In DNA, the CDR3 is TGCGCCAGCAGCCATCGAGGGAGTCACGAGCAGTACTTC. Translation gives CASSHRGSHEQYF.

The genes are TRBV27 and TRBJ2-5; a possible D gene is TRBD2 (5 bases). Trimming removed 5 bases from V and 1 base from J, with 14 bases in between. The CDR3 totals 15 residues. The germline V gene encodes CDR1 MNHEY and CDR2 SMNVEV (reference sequence). CDR3 residues: CASSHLAEIQETQYF. For the CDR3, the DNA is TGTGCCAGCAGTCACCTAGCAGAGATCCAAGAGACCCAGTACTTC.

The rearrangement uses TRBV5-1 and TRBJ2-7, with D perhaps TRBD2 (5 bases). V lost 2 bases, J lost 3 bases, and 12 bases lay in between. The germline V gene has CDR1 SGHRS and CDR2 YFSETQ. This CDR3 region has 14 residues. The CDR3: CASSFRYGVYEQYF. In DNA, the CDR3 is TGCGCCAGCAGCTTCCGCTACGGGGTCTACGAGCAGTACTTC.

This chain uses TRBV18 with TRBJ1-1, with D possibly being TRBD1 (6 bases). The V end was cut by 0 bases, the J end by 2 bases, with 22 bases between. Germline V gives CDR1 KGHSH, CDR2 LQKENI. This CDR3 spans 19 amino acids. For the CDR3, the DNA is TGTGCCAGCTCACCACCGGTTTCAGGGGCGCACGGGGCAAACACTGAAGCTTTCTTT. Its translation: CASSPPVSGAHGANTEAFF. Drawing the rest from reference TRBV18 and TRBJ1-1, the complete variable domain is NAGVMQNPRHLVRRRGQEARLRCSPMKGHSHVYWYRQLPEEGLKFMVYLQKENIIDESGMPKERFSAEFPKEGPSILRIQQVVRGDSAAYFCASSPPVSGAHGANTEAFFGQGTRLTVV.

The rearrangement uses TRBV30 and TRBJ1-1; weak D call: TRBD1 (5 bases). CDR1 GTSNPN and CDR2 SVGIG come from the germline V gene (reference sequence). The CDR3 runs to 14 residues. V lost 2 bases to trimming and J lost 1 base, with 11 bases between them. In nucleotides, the CDR3 is TGTGCCTGGAGTCCGGGGGGAGGGAACACTGAAGCTTTCTTT. Protein product: CAWSPGGGNTEAFF.

This clone was observed once. The CDR3 spells CASRQQGQPYGYTF. Written as DNA, the CDR3 is TGTGCCAGCAGACAACAGGGACAGCCCTATGGCTACACCTTC. The chain links TRBV6-1 to TRBJ1-2, with 7 bases lining up with TRBD1. CDR1 is MNHNS and CDR2 is SASEGT in the germline V gene. The CDR3 runs to 14 residues. V was pared by 6 bases and J by 4 bases, with 8 bases of the junction left unmatched.

The rearrangement joins TRBV27 to TRBJ2-3; perhaps TRBD2 as D (5 bases). CDR3 length: 18 amino acids. Trimming left V 6 bases short and J 0 bases short, with 22 bases between. The germline V gene has CDR1 MNHEY and CDR2 SMNVEV (reference sequence). CDR3 region: CASSSFTVRETSTDTQYF. The CDR3 DNA sequence: TGTGCCAGCAGCAGTTTTACGGTGAGGGAGACTAGCACAGATACGCAGTATTTT.

The chain uses TRBV6-1 and TRBJ2-3; 10 nucleotides agree with TRBD2. CDR3 size: 18 residues. Per germline, CDR1 MNHNS and CDR2 SASEGT. Trimming at V came to 3 bases and at J to 2 bases, leaving 11 bases not matched to a gene. CDR3 nucleotides: TGTGCCAGCAGTGAGTATTTCGGAGCGGGAGGGATCACAGATACGCAGTATTTT. The encoded protein is CASSEYFGAGGITDTQYF.

The chain has TRBV19 and TRBJ1-1, with a weak D call TRBD1 (6 bases). V was cut by 3 bases and J by 3 bases, with 8 bases left in between. Germline assignment: CDR1 LNHDA and CDR2 SQIVND (reference sequence). The CDR3 length is 13 residues. This CDR3 is CASSMTGDTEAFF. CDR3 nucleotide sequence: TGTGCCAGTAGTATGACAGGCGACACTGAAGCTTTCTTT.

The V gene is TRBV15, the J gene TRBJ1-5; no clear D. The germline CDR1 and CDR2 sequences are LNHNV and YYDKDF (reference sequence). CDR3 length: 15 amino acids. Trimming pared 7 bases from V and 2 bases from J, leaving 15 bases between. This CDR3 reads CATILLDLRNQPQHF. In DNA form, the CDR3 reads TGTGCCACCATTTTACTGGACTTACGCAATCAGCCCCAGCATTTT.

The chain is built from TRBV9 and TRBJ1-2; 8 positions match TRBD1. Germline V gene data show CDR1 as SGDLS and CDR2 as YYNGEE. The length of the CDR3 is 13 residues. Trimming took 6 bases from V and 8 from J; bases not matched to a gene: 9. Here the CDR3 reads CASNLGTGKGYTF. The CDR3 nucleotides are TGTGCCAGCAACTTGGGGACAGGAAAGGGCTACACCTTC.

This sequence joins TRBV6-5 and TRBJ1-1; D call uncertain. This CDR3 has 15 amino acids. V was trimmed by 8 bases and J by 0 bases, leaving 16 bases between them. CDR1 and CDR2 (germline): MNHEY, SVGAGI. The CDR3 DNA reads as TGTGCCAGCCGGCCCCGGGAAGTGATGAACACTGAAGCTTTCTTT. Translating it yields CASRPREVMNTEAFF.

The V gene is TRBV7-6, the J gene TRBJ1-6, with D perhaps TRBD1 (5 bases). Germline V CDR1 and CDR2: SGHVS, FNYEAQ. CDR3 length: 14 amino acids. Trimming took 2 bases from V and 7 from J, leaving 9 bases between them. The CDR3 protein is CASSLRGSNSPLHF. DNA for the CDR3: TGTGCCAGCAGCTTAAGGGGCAGCAATTCACCCCTCCACTTT.

J is TRBJ2-3 and V is TRBV2; TRBD2 agrees at 9 bases. V lost 8 bases, J lost 1 base, and 4 bases stayed unmatched. The CDR3 covers 14 residues. The germline V gene has CDR1 SNHLY and CDR2 FYNNEI. The CDR3 DNA is TGTGCCAGCGGAAAGCGGGGGGGCACAGATACGCAGTATTTT. Protein: CASGKRGGTDTQYF.

J is TRBJ2-7 and V is TRBV7-9; perhaps TRBD2 as D (5 bases). The V and J ends lost 4 bases and 2 bases respectively, with 18 bases between them. Germline lookup yields CDR1 SEHNR and CDR2 FQNEAQ (reference sequence). This CDR3 region has 16 residues. CDR3 nucleotides: TGTGCCAGCAGCTCCTCGGGTCGGGTCGGGACCTACGAGCAGTACTTC. Translating it yields CASSSSGRVGTYEQYF.

The gene calls are TRBV5-1 and TRBJ1-2; D gene unclear. The germline gives CDR1 SGHRS, CDR2 YFSETQ. Trimming took off 0 bases at V and 4 bases at J, with 10 bases between the two ends. The CDR3 length is 14 residues. The CDR3 coding sequence is TGCGCCAGCAGCTTGGTGGCGGGGAGCTATGGCTACACCTTC. Encoded protein: CASSLVAGSYGYTF.

J is TRBJ2-5 and V is TRBV11-2; possibly TRBD1 for D (5 bases). This CDR3 comprises 15 residues. Germline CDR1 is SGHAT and CDR2 is FQNNGV. V was trimmed by 5 bases and J by 4 bases, leaving 17 bases between them. The CDR3 region is CASSQSPVQGETQYF. CDR3 nucleotides: TGTGCCAGCAGCCAAAGTCCCGTTCAGGGAGAGACCCAGTACTTC. Variable domain in full (rest from reference TRBV11-2 and TRBJ2-5): EAGVAQSPRYKIIEKRQSVAFWCNPISGHATLYWYQQILGQGPKLLIQFQNNGVVDDSQLPKDRFSAERLKGVDSTLKIQPAKLEDSAVYLCASSQSPVQGETQYFGPGTRLLVL.

This clone was detected only once. The rearrangement uses TRBV11-2 and TRBJ1-5; no definite D call. The CDR3 length is 16 residues. V was clipped by 5 bases and J by 2 bases, with 16 bases between them. Germline CDR1 reads SGHAT; CDR2 reads FQNNGV. The CDR3 DNA reads TGTGCCAGCAGCGCCTTGGCCGGGAAGGGCAATCAGCCCCAGCATTTT. Residues: CASSALAGKGNQPQHF.

The genes are TRBV5-4 and TRBJ1-6; D is perhaps TRBD1 (5 bases). With 2 bases removed from V and 2 bases from J, the gap between germline ends came to 14 bases. This CDR3 is built from 17 residues. Germline CDR1 SGHNT, CDR2 YYREEE (reference sequence). CDR3 DNA: TGTGCCAGCAGCTTTGCAGCAGGGCCAACCTATAATTCACCCCTCCACTTT. Amino acids: CASSFAAGPTYNSPLHF.

The rearrangement links TRBV4-3 to TRBJ2-6, with a weak D call TRBD1 (5 bases). In germline, CDR1 is LGHNA, CDR2 YSLEER. V gave up 7 bases and J gave up 4 bases, with 14 bases separating them. The CDR3 runs 15 residues. The CDR3: CASTPGWGGANVLTF. DNA for the CDR3: TGCGCCAGCACCCCAGGGTGGGGAGGGGCCAACGTCCTGACTTTC.

The chain links TRBV19 to TRBJ1-1, with D hard to call. V was pared by 1 base and J by 7 bases, with 10 bases between. The germline CDR1 and CDR2 sequences are LNHDA and SQIVND (reference sequence). The CDR3 extends over 13 amino acids. The CDR3 coding sequence is TGTGCCAGTAGTATAGCTGGTCCTATTGAAGCTTTCTTT. As protein: CASSIAGPIEAFF.

V and J are TRBV11-2 and TRBJ2-1; possible D gene TRBD1, 5 bases. This CDR3 has 14 amino acids. Germline V gene sequence: CDR1 SGHAT, CDR2 FQNNGV. Trimming removed 0 bases from V and 10 bases from J, with 13 bases in between. CDR3 sequence: CASSLDLGVGEQFF. The CDR3 DNA reads TGTGCCAGCAGCTTAGACTTAGGGGTAGGGGAGCAGTTCTTC. Filled out from reference TRBV11-2 and TRBJ2-1, the complete variable domain reads EAGVAQSPRYKIIEKRQSVAFWCNPISGHATLYWYQQILGQGPKLLIQFQNNGVVDDSQLPKDRFSAERLKGVDSTLKIQPAKLEDSAVYLCASSLDLGVGEQFFGPGTRLTVL.

The chain joins TRBV19 to TRBJ2-3, with a possible D match to TRBD1 (6 bases). Germline CDR1 is LNHDA and CDR2 is SQIVND (reference sequence). CDR3 size: 16 residues. V dropped 3 bases and J dropped 2 bases, with 15 bases sitting between them. The CDR3 coding sequence is TGTGCCAGTAGTATTTTTGGGACAATTTACACAGATACGCAGTATTTT. Protein: CASSIFGTIYTDTQYF.